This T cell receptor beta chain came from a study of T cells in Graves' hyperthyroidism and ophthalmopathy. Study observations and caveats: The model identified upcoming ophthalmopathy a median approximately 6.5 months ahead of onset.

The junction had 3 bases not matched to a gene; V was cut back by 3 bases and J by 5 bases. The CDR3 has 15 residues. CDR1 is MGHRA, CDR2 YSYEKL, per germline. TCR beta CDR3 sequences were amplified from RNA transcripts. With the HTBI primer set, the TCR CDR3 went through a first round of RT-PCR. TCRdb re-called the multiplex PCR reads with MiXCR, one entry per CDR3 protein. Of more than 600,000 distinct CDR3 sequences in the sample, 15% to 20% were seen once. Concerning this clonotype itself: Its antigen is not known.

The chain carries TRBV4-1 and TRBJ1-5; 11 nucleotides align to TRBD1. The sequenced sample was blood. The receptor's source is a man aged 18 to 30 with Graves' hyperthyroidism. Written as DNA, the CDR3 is TGCGCCAGCAGCCAGGGACAGGGGGTCGATCAGCCCCAGCATTTT. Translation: CASSQGQGVDQPQHF.